These 2 T cell receptor beta chains were all obtained from the same sample, sequenced in a study of T-cell reconstitution after alpha-beta-depleted transplantation in children. As it was prepared, the TCRbeta library received unique molecular identifiers. One entry per CDR3 protein, called by TCRdb with MiXCR from the PCR reads. The table lists approximately 520,000 distinct CDR3 sequences, approximately 10% of them singletons. Sequencing was performed on PBMCs, mostly from graft donor cells, taken 180 days after TCRalphabeta/CD19-depleted stem cell transplant. The origin of the receptors is a female patient younger than 10 who had a stem cell transplant for aplastic anemia, so the T cells may come from the graft donor.

This chain links TRBV7-9 with TRBJ1-2; TRBD1 is a possible D gene (5 bases). V dropped 5 bases and J dropped 7 bases, with 20 bases sitting between them. Germline V lookup: CDR1 SEHNR, CDR2 FQNEAQ (reference sequence). The CDR3 extends over 15 amino acids. The CDR3 DNA follows: TGTGCCAGCAGCCCCCGGGACTCCGCCTTCGGTGGCTACACCTTC. This sequence encodes CASSPRDSAFGGYTF.

The chain carries TRBV19 and TRBJ1-5, with 9 bases matching TRBD1. The length of the CDR3 is 16 residues. J was trimmed by 2 bases and V by 2 bases; bases with no gene match: 4. Germline CDR1 and CDR2: LNHDA and SQIVND (reference sequence). This CDR3 is CASSIRWTGGNQPQHF. Here the CDR3 DNA reads TGTGCCAGTAGTATAAGGTGGACAGGGGGCAATCAGCCCCAGCATTTT.